This T cell receptor beta chain was recovered during a study of blood T cell repertoires in COVID-19. Authors' analysis steps: Counts of nucleated cells, estimated from reference gene primer amplification, were obtained. The repertoire was sequenced with immunoSEQ multiplex PCR; TCRdb's copy has only in-frame clones and lacks some. That table gives V, J and clone size, and the DNA gave D and trimming. This repertoire shows some 220,000 clones, about 83% found once; its top ten account for under 4.5%. Sequencing was performed on peripheral blood. This TCR derives from a man aged 50 to 59 with acute or convalescent COVID-19.

The CDR3 spells CASSYGTGSGELFF. As DNA, the CDR3 is TGTGCCAGCAGTTACGGGACAGGGTCCGGGGAGCTGTTTTTT. The V and J genes are TRBV6-2 or TRBV6-3 and TRBJ2-2; the match to TRBD1 covers 9 bases. CDR3 length: 14 residues. J was trimmed by 6 bases and V by 2 bases; bases with no gene match: 1. Germline lookup yields CDR1 MNHEY and CDR2 SVGEGT.